The clone carrying this T cell receptor (beta chain) was counted at least ten times. From germline, CDR1 is MNHEY and CDR2 SVGAGI. This CDR3 region has 13 residues. The junction had 5 bases not matched to a gene; V was cut back by 4 bases and J by 6 bases. TCRdb independently ran MiXCR on the 5' RACE reads; one entry per CDR3 protein. The sample lists over 40,000 distinct CDR3 sequences, approximately 4.5% occurring once. This specimen comes from a study of T cells of healthy individuals. The chain couples TRBV6-5 to TRBJ1-2; TRBD1 agrees at 7 bases. This TCR was recovered from a human donor in good health. As DNA, the CDR3 is TGTGCCAGCAGTTTACAGGGGAGGGATGGCTACACCTTC. It codes for CASSLQGRDGYTF.